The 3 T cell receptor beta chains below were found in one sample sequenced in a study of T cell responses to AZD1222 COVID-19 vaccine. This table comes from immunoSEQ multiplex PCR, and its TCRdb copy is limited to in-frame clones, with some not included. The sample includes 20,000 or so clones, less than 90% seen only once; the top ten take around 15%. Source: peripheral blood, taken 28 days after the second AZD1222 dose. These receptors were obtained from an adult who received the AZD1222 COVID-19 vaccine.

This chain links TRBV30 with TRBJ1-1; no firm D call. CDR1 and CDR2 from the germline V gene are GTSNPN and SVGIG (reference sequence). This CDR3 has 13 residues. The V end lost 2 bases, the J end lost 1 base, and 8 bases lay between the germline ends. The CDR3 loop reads CAWSPRQNTEAFF. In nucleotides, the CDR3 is TGTGCCTGGAGTCCCCGACAGAACACTGAAGCTTTCTTT. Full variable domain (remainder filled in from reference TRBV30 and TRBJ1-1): SQTIHQWPATLVQPVGSPLSLECTVEGTSNPNLYWYRQAAGRGLQLLFYSVGIGQISSEVPQNLSASRPQDRQFILSSKKLLLSDSGFYLCAWSPRQNTEAFFGQGTRLTVV.

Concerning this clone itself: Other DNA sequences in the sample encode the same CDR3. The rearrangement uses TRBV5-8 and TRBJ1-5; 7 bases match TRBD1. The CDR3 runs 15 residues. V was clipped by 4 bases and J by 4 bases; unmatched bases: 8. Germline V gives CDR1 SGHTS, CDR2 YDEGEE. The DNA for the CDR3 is TGTGCCAGCAGCCCGGGACAGAAAGTTAATCAGCCCCAGCATTTT. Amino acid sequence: CASSPGQKVNQPQHF. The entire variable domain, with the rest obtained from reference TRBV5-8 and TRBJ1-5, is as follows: EAGVTQSPTHLIKTRGQQATLRCSPISGHTSVYWYQQALGLGLQFLLWYDEGEERNRGNFPPRFSGRQFPNYSSELNVNALELEDSALYLCASSPGQKVNQPQHFGDGTRLSIL.

Here the CDR3 reads CASTADPNEKLFF. CDR3 coding DNA: TGTGCCAGCACCGCGGACCCCAATGAAAAACTGTTTTTT. This chain uses TRBV12-3 or TRBV12-4 with TRBJ1-4; D uncertain. V was cut by 7 bases and J by 5 bases, with 11 bases left in between. CDR3 length: 13 residues.